The next 10 T cell receptor beta chains were all read from a single sample in a study of spatial heterogeneity in lung cancer. As for time point: sample taken at primary tumor resection. TCRdb fed the 5' RACE reads into MiXCR, producing one record per CDR3 protein. This table has approximately 39,000 distinct CDR3 sequences, about 7.7% appearing once. The sample consisted of PBMCs, taken at surgery. The receptors were gathered from a female donor with early-stage non-small cell lung cancer.

This clonotype was detected many times. The rearrangement joins TRBV20-1 to TRBJ2-5, with TRBD2 identical over 9 bases. Germline assignment: CDR1 DFQATT and CDR2 SNEGSKA (reference sequence). The J segment lost 1 base and the V segment lost 4 bases, leaving 7 bases of the junction unmatched. This CDR3 region has 15 residues. DNA for the CDR3: TGCAGTGCTACGGGTCTAGCGGGGACCCAAGAGACCCAGTACTTC. Protein sequence: CSATGLAGTQETQYF.

This clonotype occurred many times. The J gene is TRBJ2-1, the V gene TRBV19, with 7 positions matching TRBD1. Germline values: CDR1 LNHDA, CDR2 SQIVND (reference sequence). Trimming removed 6 bases from V and 8 bases from J; junction bases left unmatched: 10. CDR3 length equals 14 residues. In nucleotides, the CDR3 is TGTGCCAGTAGCTCCAGGGGGTCGTACGATGAGCAGTTCTTC. Translating it yields CASSSRGSYDEQFF.

This clonotype was seen more than once but under ten times. J is TRBJ2-5 and V is TRBV2, with D perhaps matching TRBD1 (5 bases). Germline CDR1 is SNHLY and CDR2 is FYNNEI. This CDR3 has 16 residues. V lost 3 bases, J lost 0 bases, and 14 bases lay in between. The chain's CDR3 is CASSEVAGRHQETQYF. The CDR3 DNA reads TGTGCCAGCAGTGAGGTTGCAGGGCGCCACCAAGAGACCCAGTACTTC.

This clonotype has ten or more counts. V gene TRBV5-1 combines with J gene TRBJ1-1, with no clear D. From germline, CDR1 is SGHRS and CDR2 YFSETQ. This CDR3 comprises 14 residues. Trimming shortened V by 1 base and J by 0 bases, and 7 bases separated the two germline ends. The CDR3 sequence is CASSLFSMNTEAFF. The CDR3, as DNA: TGCGCCAGCAGCTTGTTCAGTATGAACACTGAAGCTTTCTTT.

This clonotype was counted at least ten times. The chain couples TRBV27 to TRBJ2-6; D is unclear. CDR1 and CDR2 from the germline V gene are MNHEY and SMNVEV (reference sequence). Trimming stripped 6 bases from V and 1 base from J, with 4 bases between. The CDR3 loop spans 13 amino acids. CDR3 sequence (DNA): TGTGCCAGCAGACCGTCTGGGGCCAACGTCCTGACTTTC. Translation: CASRPSGANVLTF.

This clonotype was seen at least ten times. This sequence joins TRBV6-5 and TRBJ2-7, with 10 positions matching TRBD2. With 0 bases clipped from V and 3 bases from J, the junction kept 2 bases outside the gene matches. The germline CDR1 and CDR2 sequences are MNHEY and SVGAGI. CDR3 length: 15 amino acids. Written as DNA, the CDR3 is TGTGCCAGCAGTTACTCCGGGACTAGCGACTACGAGCAGTACTTC. It yields the protein CASSYSGTSDYEQYF.

The chain is built from TRBV20-1 and TRBJ2-1; unclear D gene. The CDR3 consists of 12 residues. The germline gives CDR1 DFQATT, CDR2 SNEGSKA (reference sequence). V shed 6 bases and J shed 4 bases, with 10 bases lying between them. The CDR3 sequence: CSALGVYNEQFF. The CDR3, as DNA: TGCAGTGCCCTTGGAGTGTACAATGAGCAGTTCTTC.

This clonotype was counted between two and nine times. The chain joins TRBV30 to TRBJ1-5, with D possibly being TRBD1 (6 bases). The CDR3 is made up of 15 amino acids. Deletions cut 0 bases from V and 3 bases from J, with 12 bases between. Germline values: CDR1 GTSNPN, CDR2 SVGIG (reference sequence). The CDR3: CAWSVGTLLNQPQHF. Written as DNA, the CDR3 is TGTGCCTGGAGTGTAGGGACACTACTCAATCAGCCCCAGCATTTT.

As regards this clonotype: Relative to the germline gene, one junction end is altered; a read error may explain this. The V call is TRBV10-3, the J call TRBJ1-5; no clear D. CDR1 and CDR2 from the germline V gene are ENHRY and SYGVKD. The CDR3 extends over 16 amino acids. The CDR3 reads CAISETAFNSNQPQHF. The CDR3 nucleotides read TGTGCCATCAGTGAGACAGCTTTTAATAGCAATCAGCCCCAGCATTTC.

The table lists this clonotype with many counts. J is TRBJ2-2 and V is TRBV12-3 or TRBV12-4; D is tentatively TRBD1 or TRBD2 (5 bases each). The CDR3 length is 15 residues. Trimming removed 2 bases at V and 5 bases at J, with 12 bases between. This chain's CDR3 is CASSLFQGRTGELFF. Written as DNA, the CDR3 is TGTGCCAGCAGTTTATTCCAGGGACGAACCGGGGAGCTGTTTTTT.